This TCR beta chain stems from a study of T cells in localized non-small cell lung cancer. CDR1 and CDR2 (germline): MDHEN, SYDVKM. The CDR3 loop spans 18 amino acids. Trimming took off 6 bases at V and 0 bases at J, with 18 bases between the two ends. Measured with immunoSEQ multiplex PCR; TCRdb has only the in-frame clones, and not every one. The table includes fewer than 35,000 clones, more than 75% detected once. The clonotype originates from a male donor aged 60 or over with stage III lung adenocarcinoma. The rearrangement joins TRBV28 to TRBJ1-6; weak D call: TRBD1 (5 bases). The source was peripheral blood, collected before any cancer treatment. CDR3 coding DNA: TGTGCCAGCAGCCCTTACTTACACGACAGCTCCTATAATTCACCCCTCCACTTT. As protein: CASSPYLHDSSYNSPLHF.